A few counts support the clone carrying this T cell receptor (beta chain). Other DNA sequences of this sample code for an identical CDR3. The assay was immunoSEQ multiplex PCR, and TCRdb's table has in-frame clones only and misses some. The sample carries 140,000 to 150,000 clones, around 90% recorded once. This sample was taken from a study of blood T cell repertoires in COVID-19. Study background: The United States, Italy and Spain were the sources of the acute and convalescent COVID-19 samples.

The TCR comes from a woman aged 40 to 50 who had been exposed to COVID-19. The sequenced sample was PBMCs or T cells enriched from blood (not recorded which).

CDR3 residues: CASSPGTGNTEAFF. The CDR3, as DNA: TGCGCCAGCAGTCCCGGGACAGGGAACACTGAAGCTTTCTTT. V gene TRBV5-1 combines with J gene TRBJ1-1, with TRBD1 matching 8 bases. Germline CDR1 SGHRS, CDR2 YFSETQ. Germline trimming cut 5 bases from V and 1 base from J; bases unmatched to any gene: 4. The CDR3 extends over 14 amino acids.